This TCR beta chain stems from a study of shared clonotypes between healthy human individuals. V lost 2 bases and J 5 bases, leaving 6 bases between the germline ends. Germline CDR1 MDHEN, CDR2 SYDVKM. CDR3 length equals 13 residues. Here immunoSEQ multiplex PCR was the method, and the copy in TCRdb shows in-frame clones only, minus some. The sample consists of about 2.4 million clones, 80% to 95% of them appearing once. CD45RA+ naive and CD45RA-negative memory subsets were separated from CD4+ cells. Concerning this clone: Other nucleotide sequences from this sample produce the same CDR3.

The sequenced material came from naive CD4+ T cells from PBMCs. The subset denotes: CD45RA+ positively selected. This TCR came from a man aged 18 to 29 in good health. Some clones in this sample may be carry-over from other donors' samples. The J gene is TRBJ2-2, the V gene TRBV28; no definite D call. CDR3 coding DNA: TGTGCCAGCAGTTTACTAGGGACCGGGGAGCTGTTTTTT. Protein product: CASSLLGTGELFF.